These 25 T cell receptor beta chains originate from one sample sequenced in a study of low-dose radiotherapy and immunotherapy resistance in tumors. The TCRs were subjected to amplification over approximately 20 PCR cycles employing a constant-region primer in conjunction with a V-primer adapter. TCRdb redid the calling of the reads with MiXCR, one entry per CDR3 protein. The sample holds roughly 50,000 distinct CDR3 sequences; roughly a third are singletons and the top ten take 8% to 9%. The time point here: after trial treatment. Treatment defined: LDRT plus nivolumab, ipilimumab, low-dose cyclophosphamide and aspirin (RACIN trial). The starting material was PBMCs, obtained after low-dose radiotherapy plus immunotherapy. The receptors originated from a male donor with rectosigmoid adenocarcinoma.

The chain is built from TRBV5-1 and TRBJ2-1; tentatively, D is TRBD1 or TRBD2 (5 bases each). V gave up 4 bases and J gave up 4 bases, with 9 bases separating them. Germline CDR1 SGHRS, CDR2 YFSETQ. The CDR3 totals 13 residues. The CDR3 here is CASSEGKYNEQFF. CDR3 in DNA: TGCGCCAGCAGCGAGGGGAAATACAATGAGCAGTTCTTC.

This clonotype occurred many times. The CDR3 is CASSTGTGVSYEQYF. CDR3 nucleotide sequence: TGTGCCAGTAGCACCGGGACGGGGGTTTCTTACGAGCAGTACTTC. V usage is TRBV19 and J usage is TRBJ2-7; weak D call: TRBD2 (6 bases). Germline assignment: CDR1 LNHDA and CDR2 SQIVND (reference sequence). V was cut by 6 bases and J by 4 bases, with 19 bases left in between. CDR3 length: 15 amino acids.

The chain combines TRBV5-4 with TRBJ2-5, with 8 bases lining up with TRBD1. In germline, CDR1 is SGHNT, CDR2 YYREEE (reference sequence). The J segment lost 4 bases and the V segment lost 4 bases, leaving 6 bases of the junction unmatched. This CDR3 is 14 amino acids long. In DNA form, the CDR3 reads TGTGCCAGCAGCCTGACAGGGGTTTCAGAGACCCAGTACTTC. This gives the protein CASSLTGVSETQYF.

The V call is TRBV14, the J call TRBJ1-1, with D maybe TRBD1 (6 bases). Trimming shortened V by 6 bases and J by 4 bases, and 15 bases separated the two germline ends. CDR3 length: 14 amino acids. Looked up from germline, CDR1 is SGHDN and CDR2 is FVKESK. CDR3 in amino acids: CASRLGGAGTEAFF. DNA for the CDR3: TGTGCCAGCAGGCTGGGGGGCGCCGGCACTGAAGCTTTCTTT.

This clonotype was counted ten times or more. The chain couples TRBV3-1 to TRBJ1-5; no firm D call. V lost 2 bases to trimming and J lost 3 bases, with 5 bases between them. The CDR3 runs 13 residues. Germline CDR1 reads LGHDT; CDR2 reads YNNKEL (reference sequence). The chain's CDR3 is CASSQNPNQPQHF. The CDR3 DNA is TGTGCCAGCAGCCAAAATCCCAATCAGCCCCAGCATTTT.

The J gene is TRBJ2-1, the V gene TRBV24-1, with 7 bases that match TRBD2. Germline trimming cut 3 bases from V and 0 bases from J; bases unmatched to any gene: 7. The CDR3 is 17 residues long. The germline gives CDR1 KGHDR, CDR2 SFDVKD. CDR3 region: CATSDNLGGSSYNEQFF. DNA of the CDR3: TGTGCCACCAGTGATAACCTGGGGGGGAGCTCCTACAATGAGCAGTTCTTC.

With respect to this clonotype: The CDR3 ends on some other residue instead of the conserved phenylalanine or tryptophan, so this is likely a read error. The chain joins TRBV7-9 to TRBJ2-3; perhaps TRBD2 as D (7 bases). This CDR3 has 17 amino acids. The germline CDR1 and CDR2 sequences are SEHNR and FQNEAQ (reference sequence). CDR3 sequence (DNA): TGTGCCAACAGCCCCCCCGAGGGGGGGATGGTCACAGATACGCAGTATTGT. Translating it yields CANSPPEGGMVTDTQYC.

The genes are TRBV18 and TRBJ1-2; TRBD1 matches 8 bases. Per germline, CDR1 KGHSH and CDR2 LQKENI. This CDR3 spans 15 amino acids. The V segment lost 2 bases and the J segment 7 bases; nucleotides outside the gene matches: 9. DNA of the CDR3: TGTGCCAGCTCACCAGGTTCCCAGGGGGCGGCTGGCTACACCTTC. This gives the protein CASSPGSQGAAGYTF.

This clonotype was seen at least ten times. The rearrangement links TRBV5-1 to TRBJ1-1; 7 bases are a match to TRBD1. CDR3 size: 13 residues. After removal of 4 bases from V and 5 bases from J, the junction contained 5 bases not matched to a gene. Per the germline V gene, CDR1 is SGHRS and CDR2 is YFSETQ. CDR3 amino acids: CASSQTGLTEAFF. The CDR3 DNA sequence: TGCGCCAGCAGCCAGACAGGGTTGACTGAAGCTTTCTTT.

Many counts were recorded for this clonotype. The chain recombines TRBV6-2 or TRBV6-3 with TRBJ2-2; the D gene could be TRBD1 or TRBD2 (5 bases each). CDR1 is MNHEY and CDR2 is SVGEGT in the germline V gene. V was pared by 5 bases and J by 5 bases, with 30 bases between. The CDR3 covers 20 residues. The CDR3 region is CASSKSTRGPASSATGELFF. CDR3 DNA sequence: TGTGCCAGCAGTAAATCGACACGGGGCCCCGCGTCCAGCGCGACCGGGGAGCTGTTTTTT.

This clonotype was counted ten times or more. The chain has TRBV3-1 and TRBJ1-2; D is undetermined. This CDR3 has 15 residues. The V and J ends lost 1 base and 2 bases respectively, with 11 bases between them. Germline V gene sequence: CDR1 LGHDT, CDR2 YNNKEL (reference sequence). CDR3 nucleotides: TGTGCCAGCAGCCAAGGTTGGGGTCAAAACTATGGCTACACCTTC. Its protein is CASSQGWGQNYGYTF.

This clonotype was counted ten times or more. V usage is TRBV19 and J usage is TRBJ2-7; TRBD1 agrees at 10 bases. The V segment lost 6 bases and the J segment 4 bases; nucleotides outside the gene matches: 6. Germline V gives CDR1 LNHDA, CDR2 SQIVND (reference sequence). CDR3 length equals 14 residues. The CDR3 region is CASSPDRGSYEQYF. The DNA of the CDR3 is TGTGCCAGTAGCCCGGACAGGGGGTCTTACGAGCAGTACTTC.

The chain uses TRBV10-2 and TRBJ2-3; perhaps TRBD1 as D (6 bases). Germline CDR1 and CDR2: WSHSY and SAAADI. The length of the CDR3 is 13 residues. Trimming pared 0 bases from V and 10 bases from J, leaving 11 bases between. CDR3 in amino acids: CASSESGSGAQYF. Here the CDR3 DNA reads TGCGCCAGCAGTGAGTCCGGGTCAGGGGCGCAGTATTTT.

The rearrangement uses TRBV29-1 and TRBJ1-5, with TRBD1 matching 9 bases. This CDR3 has 13 amino acids. Looked up from germline, CDR1 is SQVTM and CDR2 is ANQGSEA. V shed 7 bases and J 4 bases; nucleotides not matched to a gene: 5. DNA of the CDR3: TGCAGCGCTGGACAGGGGTATAATCAGCCCCAGCATTTT. It yields the protein CSAGQGYNQPQHF.

This clonotype occurred once. This chain links TRBV2 with TRBJ2-2; D remains ambiguous. The germline CDR1 and CDR2 sequences are SNHLY and FYNNEI. Trimming stripped 8 bases from V and 3 bases from J, with 7 bases between. The length of the CDR3 is 12 residues. This CDR3 reads CASRKYTGELFF. The CDR3 DNA reads TGTGCCAGCCGCAAGTACACCGGGGAGCTGTTTTTT.

This clonotype came up many times. The chain links TRBV15 to TRBJ2-1; D unclear. Germline-derived CDR1 and CDR2 are LNHNV and YYDKDF (reference sequence). This CDR3 region has 16 residues. The V end lost 5 bases, the J end lost 4 bases, and 18 bases lay between the germline ends. CDR3 sequence reads: CATSPKRNLQYNEQFF. In DNA form, the CDR3 reads TGTGCCACCAGCCCCAAGAGGAATCTCCAATACAATGAGCAGTTCTTC.

The chain recombines TRBV28 with TRBJ2-1; the D is unclear. The CDR3 covers 12 residues. Germline loops: CDR1 MDHEN, CDR2 SYDVKM. Trimming took off 1 base at V and 10 bases at J, with 8 bases between the two ends. CDR3 amino acids: CASSLSLLEQFF. Here the CDR3 DNA reads TGTGCCAGCAGTTTATCCCTATTAGAGCAGTTCTTC.

The chain couples TRBV29-1 to TRBJ2-1; 8 nucleotides line up with TRBD2. CDR3 length equals 15 residues. J was trimmed by 9 bases and V by 8 bases; bases with no gene match: 18. Germline values: CDR1 SQVTM, CDR2 ANQGSEA. For the CDR3, the DNA is TGCAGCCCTTTAGCCTATAAGGGACTAGAGGTTGAGCAGTTCTTC. This codes for CSPLAYKGLEVEQFF.

The sample holds many counts of this clonotype. The gene calls are TRBV18 and TRBJ2-7, with 7 bases lining up with TRBD1. The CDR3 extends over 15 amino acids. V dropped 6 bases and J dropped 5; count of bases not matched to a gene: 13. Germline CDR1 is KGHSH and CDR2 is LQKENI. The CDR3 DNA sequence: TGTGCCAGCTCGCTAGGTAAACAGGGGAGCCACGAGCAGTACTTC. Its translation: CASSLGKQGSHEQYF.

The gene calls are TRBV9 and TRBJ1-4, with 8 positions matching TRBD1. Germline CDR1 reads SGDLS; CDR2 reads YYNGEE. V was clipped by 2 bases and J by 7 bases; unmatched bases: 7. The CDR3 has 15 amino acids. DNA for the CDR3: TGTGCCAGCAGCGTTGGACAGGGTGTTACTGAAAAACTGTTTTTT. This translates into CASSVGQGVTEKLFF.

V usage is TRBV4-2 and J usage is TRBJ2-1; TRBD2 matches 8 bases. V gave up 4 bases and J gave up 6 bases; unmatched junction bases: 11. The germline V gene encodes CDR1 LGHNA and CDR2 YNFKEQ. The CDR3 totals 16 residues. The CDR3 coding sequence is TGTGCCAGCAGCCGGTCACGGGAGGGTTGGGGCAATGAGCAGTTCTTC. It yields the protein CASSRSREGWGNEQFF.

The V call is TRBV15, the J call TRBJ2-1, with D perhaps TRBD2 (7 bases). The CDR3 runs 16 residues. Germline CDR1 is LNHNV and CDR2 is YYDKDF (reference sequence). V was shortened by 1 base and J by 5 bases, with 15 bases between the two germline ends. The CDR3 sequence is CATSRGEGGGNNEQFF. CDR3 nucleotides: TGTGCCACCAGCAGAGGCGAAGGGGGGGGAAACAATGAGCAGTTCTTC.

Many counts were recorded for this clonotype. This sequence joins TRBV7-9 and TRBJ1-2; no clear D. The V and J ends lost 3 bases and 4 bases respectively, with 12 bases between them. The CDR3 covers 14 residues. Germline CDR1 is SEHNR and CDR2 is FQNEAQ (reference sequence). CDR3 protein: CASSLDPFAYGYTF. The DNA for the CDR3 is TGTGCCAGCAGCTTGGACCCGTTTGCCTATGGCTACACCTTC.

The V call is TRBV7-2, the J call TRBJ1-6; D may be TRBD1 (5 bases). Germline CDR1 SGHTA, CDR2 FQGNSA. V lost 5 bases to trimming and J lost 9 bases, with 20 bases between them. The CDR3 runs to 16 residues. CDR3 loop: CASSLLSGTPGSPLHF. The CDR3 nucleotides read TGTGCCAGCAGCCTTTTATCGGGGACGCCGGGTTCACCCCTCCACTTT. The full variable domain, completed using reference TRBV7-2 and TRBJ1-6, is GAGVSQSPSNKVTEKGKDVELRCDPISGHTALYWYRQSLGQGLEFLIYFQGNSAPDKSGLPSDRFSAERTGGSVSTLTIQRTQQEDSAVYLCASSLLSGTPGSPLHFGNGTRLTVT.

This clonotype was detected ten times or more. The J gene is TRBJ2-7, the V gene TRBV5-8; perhaps TRBD2 as D (6 bases). The CDR3 totals 13 residues. V was trimmed by 4 bases and J by 8 bases, leaving 16 bases between them. The germline V gene has CDR1 SGHTS and CDR2 YDEGEE. The CDR3 DNA sequence: TGTGCCAGCAGCCCCTGGACTGGGAGGCAGCAGTACTTC. It translates to CASSPWTGRQQYF.